Each of the 18 T cell receptor beta chains below was sequenced from the same sample in a study of T cells in Graves' hyperthyroidism and ophthalmopathy. Researchers took RNA transcripts and amplified the TCR beta CDR3 regions from them. The HTBI primer set drove a first-round RT-PCR of the TCR CDR3. Each CDR3 protein is one row after TCRdb ran MiXCR on the multiplex PCR reads. The data contain more than 250,000 distinct CDR3 sequences, around 15% of them seen just once; the ten biggest clones take up roughly 31%. The sample consisted of blood. All receptors derive from a woman aged 50 to 65 with Graves' hyperthyroidism that later progressed to Graves' ophthalmopathy.

This clonotype was recorded at least ten times. J is TRBJ1-2 and V is TRBV20-1, with 8 bases lining up with TRBD1. This CDR3 has 17 amino acids. With 2 bases clipped from V and 4 bases from J, the junction kept 15 bases outside the gene matches. Per germline, CDR1 DFQATT and CDR2 SNEGSKA (reference sequence). The CDR3 here is CSARSPGRGRDPYGYTF. DNA for the CDR3: TGCAGTGCTAGATCTCCCGGCAGGGGGCGAGATCCCTATGGCTACACCTTC.

This chain uses TRBV9 with TRBJ2-1, with a tentative D call TRBD2 (7 bases). V shed 0 bases and J shed 5 bases, with 18 bases lying between them. The CDR3 is 17 residues long. In germline, CDR1 is SGDLS, CDR2 YYNGEE. CDR3 DNA: TGTGCCAGCAGCGTAGGGGGGGGGCGGCATCAGCACAATGAGCAGTTCTTC. As protein: CASSVGGGRHQHNEQFF.

This clonotype turned up a few times. This rearrangement joins TRBV20-1 to TRBJ1-2, with D uncertain. The germline V gene encodes CDR1 DFQATT and CDR2 SNEGSKA (reference sequence). This CDR3 has 13 residues. V was cut by 3 bases and J by 6 bases, with 14 bases left in between. This CDR3 reads CSASLPVGHGYTF. DNA for the CDR3: TGCAGTGCTAGTCTCCCCGTTGGCCATGGCTACACCTTC.

This clonotype was detected ten times or more. This chain connects TRBV3-1 to TRBJ2-5, with D perhaps matching TRBD2 (5 bases). In germline, CDR1 is LGHDT, CDR2 YNNKEL (reference sequence). The V end lost 4 bases, the J end lost 2 bases, and 8 bases lay between the germline ends. The CDR3 sequence is 13 residues long. This CDR3 reads CASSPTGQETQYF. The CDR3, as DNA: TGTGCCAGCAGCCCCACGGGGCAAGAGACCCAGTACTTC.

This clonotype has just a few counts. Possible read error: a much larger clone is one base away. The chain joins TRBV15 to TRBJ2-5; 9 bases align to TRBD1. Per the germline V gene, CDR1 is LNHNV and CDR2 is YYDKDF (reference sequence). The CDR3 length is 16 residues. The CDR3, as DNA: TGTACCACCAGCAGAGATCTAGTGGGGACAGGGAAGACCCAGTACTTC. It is translated as CTTSRDLVGTGKTQYF. Full variable domain (remainder filled in from reference TRBV15 and TRBJ2-5): DAMVIQNPRYQVTQFGKPVTLSCSQTLNHNVMYWYQQKSSQAPKLLFHYYDKDFNNEADTPDNFQSRRPNTSFCFLDIRSPGLGDTAMYLCTTSRDLVGTGKTQYFGPGTRLLVL.

This clonotype was detected a few times. This chain connects TRBV19 to TRBJ2-5; 11 positions agree with TRBD1. The V gene's germline CDR1 is LNHDA and CDR2 SQIVND (reference sequence). V shed 9 bases and J 5 bases; nucleotides not matched to a gene: 14. This CDR3 is built from 16 residues. CDR3 sequence: CASQSLGQGDLETQYF. The DNA for the CDR3 is TGTGCCAGCCAATCCCTGGGACAGGGGGATCTCGAGACCCAGTACTTC.

This sequence joins TRBV29-1 and TRBJ1-3; maybe TRBD1 (6 bases). Germline CDR1 reads SQVTM; CDR2 reads ANQGSEA. The CDR3 runs to 15 residues. Trimming took off 6 bases at V and 4 bases at J, with 19 bases between the two ends. CDR3 sequence reads: CSVGGGTPDGNTIYF. The CDR3 DNA reads TGCAGCGTCGGAGGGGGGACTCCGGACGGAAACACCATATATTTT.

J is TRBJ1-5 and V is TRBV5-6, with TRBD1 as a possible D gene (5 bases). The V end was cut by 4 bases, the J end by 7 bases, with 18 bases between. In germline, CDR1 is SGHDT, CDR2 YYEEEE. This CDR3 is 15 amino acids long. CDR3 in DNA: TGTGCCAGCAGCATCGGGACGGCGACGGGACAGCCCCAGCATTTT. Protein: CASSIGTATGQPQHF.

Only a few counts were recorded for this clonotype. The chain carries TRBV12-3 or TRBV12-4 and TRBJ2-7; either TRBD1 or TRBD2 may supply D (6 bases each). V lost 4 bases and J lost 3, with 16 bases in between. The CDR3 has 15 residues. The CDR3 DNA reads TGTGCCAGCAGTTCCGGGGAACAGGGAGGCTACGAGCAGTACTTC. This sequence encodes CASSSGEQGGYEQYF.

V usage is TRBV2 and J usage is TRBJ1-1; D is ambiguous. This CDR3 is 14 amino acids long. Germline loops: CDR1 SNHLY, CDR2 FYNNEI. V was shortened by 7 bases and J by 1 base, with 13 bases between the two germline ends. DNA of the CDR3: TGTGCCAGCAAAGAGGTAGCTGGGAACACTGAAGCTTTCTTT. Residues: CASKEVAGNTEAFF.

This clonotype was found many times. The CDR3 sequence: CSARDRVVTDTQYF. In DNA form, the CDR3 reads TGCAGCGCCCGGGACAGGGTTGTTACAGATACGCAGTATTTT. The chain recombines TRBV29-1 with TRBJ2-3; the match to TRBD1 covers 9 bases. V shed 7 bases and J 3 bases; nucleotides not matched to a gene: 8. Germline V gene lookup returns CDR1 SQVTM and CDR2 ANQGSEA. The length of the CDR3 is 14 residues.

The CDR3 spells CASSLVLAGVPHEQYF. The CDR3 bases are TGTGCCAGCAGCTTAGTACTAGCGGGAGTGCCCCACGAGCAGTACTTC. The chain links TRBV13 to TRBJ2-7; the match to TRBD2 covers 11 bases. The length of the CDR3 is 16 residues. The ends lost 1 base at V and 5 bases at J; junction bases unmatched: 7. Germline V gene sequence: CDR1 PRHDT, CDR2 FYEKMQ (reference sequence).

This clonotype was seen repeatedly, ten times or more. V usage is TRBV12-3 or TRBV12-4 and J usage is TRBJ2-1; no reliable D call. This CDR3 is 15 amino acids long. V shed 6 bases and J shed 1 base, with 13 bases lying between them. CDR3 coding DNA: TGTGCCAGCAGCCTTGGCAGTTTTTCCTACAATGAGCAGTTCTTC. This gives the protein CASSLGSFSYNEQFF.

This sequence joins TRBV4-2 and TRBJ1-2; weak D call: TRBD1 (6 bases). Per the germline V gene, CDR1 is LGHNA and CDR2 is YNFKEQ. This CDR3 spans 14 amino acids. Trimming took 5 bases from V and 4 from J, leaving 14 bases between them. CDR3 residues: CASSGGGPLYGYTF. The CDR3 region has the DNA TGTGCCAGCAGCGGGGGGGGCCCTCTCTATGGCTACACCTTC.

There are a few counts of this clonotype. This chain links TRBV20-1 with TRBJ2-3; TRBD2 agrees at 7 bases. The ends lost 6 bases at V and 0 bases at J; junction bases unmatched: 9. From germline, CDR1 is DFQATT and CDR2 SNEGSKA (reference sequence). CDR3 size: 15 residues. Here the CDR3 reads CSAPGGGGSTDTQYF. CDR3 in DNA: TGCAGTGCCCCTGGGGGGGGAGGGAGCACAGATACGCAGTATTTT.

This clonotype was picked up many times. The rearrangement links TRBV20-1 to TRBJ2-6; 7 bases are a match to TRBD1. The germline V gene has CDR1 DFQATT and CDR2 SNEGSKA (reference sequence). The CDR3 is 16 amino acids. The V gene end was trimmed by 5 bases and the J gene end by 0 bases; junction bases not matched to a gene: 7. The CDR3 coding sequence is TGCAGTGCTGGTTGGGACAGACTCTCTGGGGCCAACGTCCTGACTTTC. This encodes CSAGWDRLSGANVLTF.

V is TRBV10-3 and J is TRBJ2-7; D is possibly TRBD2 (6 bases). CDR3 size: 11 residues. V was shortened by 10 bases and J by 3 bases, with 10 bases between the two germline ends. Germline V gives CDR1 ENHRY, CDR2 SYGVKD. CDR3 in amino acids: CATGESYEQYF. DNA of the CDR3: TGTGCCACGGGGGAAAGCTACGAGCAGTACTTC.

This clonotype was detected many times. The chain has TRBV28 and TRBJ1-6; possibly TRBD1 for D (6 bases). V was clipped by 0 bases and J by 2 bases, with 14 bases between them. Germline V CDR1 and CDR2: MDHEN, SYDVKM. This CDR3 region has 18 residues. The CDR3, as DNA: TGTGCCAGCAGTTTATGGTCCGACAGGAACCCCTATAATTCACCCCTCCACTTT. As protein: CASSLWSDRNPYNSPLHF.